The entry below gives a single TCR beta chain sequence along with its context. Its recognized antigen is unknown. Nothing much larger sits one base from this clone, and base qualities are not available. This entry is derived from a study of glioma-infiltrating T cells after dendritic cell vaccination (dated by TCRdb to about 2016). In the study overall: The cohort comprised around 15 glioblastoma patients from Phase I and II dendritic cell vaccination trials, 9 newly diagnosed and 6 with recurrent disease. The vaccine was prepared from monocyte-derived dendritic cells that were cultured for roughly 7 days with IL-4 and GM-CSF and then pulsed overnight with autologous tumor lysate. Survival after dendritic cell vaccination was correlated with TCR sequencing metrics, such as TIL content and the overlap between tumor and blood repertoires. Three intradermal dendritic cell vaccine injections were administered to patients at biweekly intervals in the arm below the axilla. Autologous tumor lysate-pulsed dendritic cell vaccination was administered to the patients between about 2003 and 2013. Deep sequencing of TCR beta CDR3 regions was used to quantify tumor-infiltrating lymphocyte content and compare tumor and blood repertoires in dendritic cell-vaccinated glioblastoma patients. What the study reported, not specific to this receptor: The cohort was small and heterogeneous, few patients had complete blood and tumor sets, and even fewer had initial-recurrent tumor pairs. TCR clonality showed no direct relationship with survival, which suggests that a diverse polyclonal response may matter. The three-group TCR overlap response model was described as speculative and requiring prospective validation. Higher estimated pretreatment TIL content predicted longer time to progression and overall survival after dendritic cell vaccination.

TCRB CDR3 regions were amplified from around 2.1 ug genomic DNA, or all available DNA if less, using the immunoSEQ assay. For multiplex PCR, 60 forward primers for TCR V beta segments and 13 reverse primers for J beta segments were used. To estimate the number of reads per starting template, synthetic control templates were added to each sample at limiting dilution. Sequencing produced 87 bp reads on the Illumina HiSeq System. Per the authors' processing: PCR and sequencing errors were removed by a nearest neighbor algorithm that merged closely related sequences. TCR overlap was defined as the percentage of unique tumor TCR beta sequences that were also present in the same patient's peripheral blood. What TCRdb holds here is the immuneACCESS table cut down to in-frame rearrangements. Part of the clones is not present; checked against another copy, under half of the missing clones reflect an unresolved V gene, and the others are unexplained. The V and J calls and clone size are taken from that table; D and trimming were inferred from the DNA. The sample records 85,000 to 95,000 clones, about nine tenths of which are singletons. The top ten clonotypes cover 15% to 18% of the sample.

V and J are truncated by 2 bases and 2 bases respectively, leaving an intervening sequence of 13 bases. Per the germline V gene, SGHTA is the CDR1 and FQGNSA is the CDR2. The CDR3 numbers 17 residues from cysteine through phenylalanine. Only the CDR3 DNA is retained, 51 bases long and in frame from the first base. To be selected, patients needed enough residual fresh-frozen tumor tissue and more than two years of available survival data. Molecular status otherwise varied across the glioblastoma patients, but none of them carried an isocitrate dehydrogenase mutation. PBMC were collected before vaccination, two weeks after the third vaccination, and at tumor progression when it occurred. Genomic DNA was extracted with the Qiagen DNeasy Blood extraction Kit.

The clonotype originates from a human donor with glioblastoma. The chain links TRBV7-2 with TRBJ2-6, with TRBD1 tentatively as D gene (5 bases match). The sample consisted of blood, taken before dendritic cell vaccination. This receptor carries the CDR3 CASSLQGTKAGANVLTF. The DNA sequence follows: TGTGCCAGCAGCTTACAGGGTACTAAAGCTGGGGCCAACGTCCTGACTTTC.